This T cell receptor (beta chain) was identified in a study of Ad26.COV2.S vaccination and SARS-CoV-2 variants. Study in general: The COV1001 Ad26.COV2.S trial arm included the donor.

Study-wide points: Vaccine recipients surpassed placebo recipients in spike-specific TCR breadth.

There are a few counts of this clone. Its matching antigen is unknown. Method: immunoSEQ multiplex PCR; TCRdb's copy keeps in-frame clones and lacks some. The sample holds about 320,000 clones, about nine tenths seen once. Noted treatment: over 15 received Ad26.COV2.S at low or high dose, single or two shots; about five received placebo; per-sample allocation not given. After the first vaccine or placebo injection, samples were drawn on day 63. An adult aged 18-55 years in Boston served as the donor. This CDR3 is built from 15 residues. V was shortened by 5 bases and J by 2 bases, with 14 bases between the two germline ends. Germline values: CDR1 MNHEY, CDR2 SMNVEV (reference sequence).

The TCR was taken from a person between 18 and 60 years old who received the Ad26.COV2.S COVID-19 vaccine or a placebo. J is TRBJ2-3 and V is TRBV27; tentatively, D is TRBD1 (5 bases). Sequenced material: peripheral blood, taken in a trial of Ad26.COV2.S vaccine versus placebo. This CDR3 is CASSQLDSYTDTQYF. The CDR3 DNA reads as TGTGCCAGCAGTCAACTTGACAGCTACACAGATACGCAGTATTTT.